These T cell receptor beta chains were read from a single sample in a study of blood T cell repertoires in COVID-19. This table comes from immunoSEQ multiplex PCR, and its TCRdb copy is limited to in-frame clones, with some not included. This table has some 160,000 clones, less than 90% appearing once. The sequenced material came from peripheral blood. The source is a woman in her 70s with acute or convalescent COVID-19. Both conserved end residues are part of each CDR3. The D gene is left open where the match is weak. Clone size is given for some rows only: seen once, a few or many times, or a class if the clone is expanded.

clone_size d_call j_call v_call cdr3_aa cdr3_nt
. . TRBJ1-1 TRBV7-3 CASSLTAGTEAFF TGTGCCAGCAGCTTAACTGCGGGCACTGAAGCTTTCTTT
once TRBD1 TRBJ2-2 TRBV5-1 CASSPGQKNTGELFF TGCGCCAGCAGCCCGGGACAGAAAAACACCGGGGAGCTGTTTTTT
once TRBD2 TRBJ2-2 TRBV5-4 CASSLDAGGPLFF TGTGCCAGCAGCTTGGATGCGGGAGGGCCCCTGTTTTTT
. . TRBJ2-1 TRBV6-5 CASRESSYNEQFF TGTGCCAGCCGGGAGAGCTCCTACAATGAGCAGTTCTTC
. TRBD1 TRBJ2-5 TRBV5-1 CASSLGGPNQETQYF TGCGCCAGCAGCTTAGGGGGCCCTAACCAAGAGACCCAGTACTTC
once TRBD1 TRBJ1-4 TRBV19 CASTPSGGLSEKLFF TGTGCCAGTACTCCGTCAGGGGGCTTAAGTGAAAAACTGTTTTTT
. TRBD1 TRBJ2-5 TRBV4-1 CASSQTARGRESQETQYF TGCGCCAGCAGCCAAACCGCGAGGGGGCGCGAGTCTCAAGAGACCCAGTACTTC
once . TRBJ2-5 TRBV5-6 CASSLDPRKETQYF TGTGCCAGCAGCTTGGACCCCAGAAAAGAGACCCAGTACTTC
. . TRBJ2-3 TRBV25-1 CASSEALRGGDTDTQYF TGTGCCAGCAGTGAAGCCCTGAGGGGGGGGGACACAGATACGCAGTATTTT
. . TRBJ2-7 TRBV4-2 CASSQVGASTVYF TGTGCCAGCAGCCAAGTAGGAGCCTCCACGGTCTACTTC
. . TRBJ1-4 TRBV7-6 CASSSTGRELFF TGTGCCAGCAGCTCTACGGGGAGGGAACTGTTTTTT
. . TRBJ1-2 TRBV4-3 CASSQDQSSRYGYTF TGCGCCAGCAGCCAAGATCAATCGAGTCGTTATGGCTACACCTTC
. . TRBJ1-5 TRBV28 CASSDLSQGNQPQHF TGTGCCAGCAGTGACCTCTCCCAGGGGAATCAGCCCCAGCATTTT
. TRBD1 TRBJ2-7 TRBV6-5 CASREGTGPFYEQYF TGTGCCAGCAGAGAGGGGACAGGGCCTTTTTACGAGCAGTACTTC
. . TRBJ2-7 TRBV5-4 CASSFGQAYEQYF TGTGCCAGCAGCTTCGGACAAGCGTACGAGCAGTACTTC
. . TRBJ2-7 TRBV5-6 CASSLMDSYEQYF TGTGCCAGCAGCTTGATGGACAGTTACGAGCAGTACTTC
. TRBD1 TRBJ2-6 TRBV10-3 CASDRGAGANVLTF TGTGCCAGCGACAGGGGGGCCGGGGCCAACGTCCTGACTTTC